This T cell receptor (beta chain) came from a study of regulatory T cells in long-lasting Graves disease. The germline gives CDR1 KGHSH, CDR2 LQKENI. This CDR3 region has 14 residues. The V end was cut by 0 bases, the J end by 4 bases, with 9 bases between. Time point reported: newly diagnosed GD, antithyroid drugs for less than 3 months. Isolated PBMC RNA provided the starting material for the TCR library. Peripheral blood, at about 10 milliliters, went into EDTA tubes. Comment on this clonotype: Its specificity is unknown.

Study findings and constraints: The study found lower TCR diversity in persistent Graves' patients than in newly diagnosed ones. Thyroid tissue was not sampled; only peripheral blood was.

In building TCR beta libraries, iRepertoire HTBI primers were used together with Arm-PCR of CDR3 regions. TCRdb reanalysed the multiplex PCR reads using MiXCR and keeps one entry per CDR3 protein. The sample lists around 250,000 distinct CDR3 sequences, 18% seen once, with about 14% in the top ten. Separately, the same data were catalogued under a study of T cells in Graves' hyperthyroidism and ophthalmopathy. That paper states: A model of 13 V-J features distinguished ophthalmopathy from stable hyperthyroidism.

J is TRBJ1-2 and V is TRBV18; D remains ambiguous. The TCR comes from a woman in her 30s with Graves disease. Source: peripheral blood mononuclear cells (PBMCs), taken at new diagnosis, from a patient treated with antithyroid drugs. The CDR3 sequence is CASSPPSKVYGYTF. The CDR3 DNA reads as TGTGCCAGCTCACCACCGTCGAAGGTCTATGGCTACACCTTC.